This T cell receptor (beta chain) was recorded in a study of blood T cells in healthy people across ages. Primers used in a second PCR of roughly 7 to 12 cycles were a sample-barcoded 5' primer and a J-beta primer mix. Tags on each cDNA molecule came from a template-switch adaptor with 12 random nucleotides. TCRdb used MiXCR to reprocess the 5' RACE reads, holding one entry per CDR3 protein. Of roughly 680,000 distinct CDR3 sequences in the sample, around 50% were seen once. The CDR3 loop spans 15 amino acids. Germline lookup yields CDR1 LGHDT and CDR2 YNNKEL (reference sequence). Comments on this clonotype: This may come from a read error, since a much larger clone is one base off.

Each donor gave roughly 10 milliliters of peripheral blood. V is TRBV3-1 and J is TRBJ2-5, with 8 bases aligning to TRBD1. The sequenced sample was blood. The sequence was collected from a woman aged 80 or older in good health. The CDR3 region has the DNA TGTGCCAGCAACCAAGGGGACAGGTACCAAGAGACCCAGTACTTC. Encoded protein: CASNQGDRYQETQYF.